The rows below give T cell receptor beta chains drawn from one sample of a study of Tregs in tolerant kidney transplant recipients. The repertoire was sequenced with immunoSEQ multiplex PCR; TCRdb's copy has only in-frame clones and lacks some. The sample gives 60,000 or so clones, around 80% of which show up once; 4% to 6.5% is in the top ten. Input material: CD4+ T cells from blood. These receptor sequences come from a human donor in good health. The CDR3 runs from the conserved cysteine through the conserved F or W. The D gene is left open where the match is weak.

V	D	J	DNA	CDR3
TRBV25-1	.	TRBJ1-2	TGTGCCAGCAGTGAATGGGGTGGGGGCGGCTACACCTTC	CASSEWGGGGYTF
TRBV5-1	TRBD2	TRBJ2-1	TGCGCCAGCTCCAGGGCAGGACTAGGAGAAAACAATGAGCAGTTCTTC	CASSRAGLGENNEQFF
TRBV5-6	TRBD1	TRBJ1-2	TGTGCCAGCAGTCCCGGGACAGGGGGAGTTAGGTATGGCTACACCTTC	CASSPGTGGVRYGYTF
TRBV7-2	.	TRBJ2-1	TGTGCCAGCAGCTCGTGGACAAACAATGAGCAGTTCTTC	CASSSWTNNEQFF
TRBV18	.	TRBJ2-5	TGTGCCAGCTCACCGGGGACAAGAGAGACCCAGTACTTC	CASSPGTRETQYF
TRBV27	.	TRBJ1-5	TGTGCCAGCAGTTTATCTCCCGGGCAGCCCCAGCATTTT	CASSLSPGQPQHF
TRBV6-6	.	TRBJ1-1	TGTGCCAGCAGTTACGAGGGATGGACTGAAGCTTTCTTT	CASSYEGWTEAFF
TRBV9	TRBD2	TRBJ2-3	TGTGCCAGCAGCGTAGCCAGCGGGGGGGGATACACTAGCACAGATACGCAGTATTTT	CASSVASGGGYTSTDTQYF
TRBV4-1	TRBD1	TRBJ2-7	TGCGCCAGCAGCCAAGATTGGACAGGGAGATACGAGCAGTACTTC	CASSQDWTGRYEQYF
TRBV19	.	TRBJ2-4	TGTGCCAGTAGAGCCACGGGGGCGCCTGGGAAAAACATTCAGTACTTC	CASRATGAPGKNIQYF